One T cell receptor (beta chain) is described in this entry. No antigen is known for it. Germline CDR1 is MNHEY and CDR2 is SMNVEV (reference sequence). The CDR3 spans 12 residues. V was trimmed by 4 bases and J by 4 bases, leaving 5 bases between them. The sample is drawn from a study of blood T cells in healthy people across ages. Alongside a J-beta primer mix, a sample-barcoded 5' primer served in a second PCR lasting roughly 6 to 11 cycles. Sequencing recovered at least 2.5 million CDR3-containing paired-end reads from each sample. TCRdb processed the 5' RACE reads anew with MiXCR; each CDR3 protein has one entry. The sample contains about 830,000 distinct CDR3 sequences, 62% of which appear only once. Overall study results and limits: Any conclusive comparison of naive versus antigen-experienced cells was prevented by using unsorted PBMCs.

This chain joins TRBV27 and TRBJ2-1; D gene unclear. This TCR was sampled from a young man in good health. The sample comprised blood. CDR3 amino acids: CASSSQYNEQFF. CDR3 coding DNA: TGTGCCAGCAGTTCCCAGTACAATGAGCAGTTCTTC.